These 15 T cell receptor beta chains originate from one sample sequenced in a study of blood T cell repertoires in COVID-19. Measured with immunoSEQ multiplex PCR; TCRdb has only the in-frame clones, and not every one. The table shows 250,000 or so clones, with about 83% occurring only once. The sequenced material came from PBMCs or T cells enriched from blood (not recorded which). These receptors all come from a woman aged 50 to 60 who had recovered from COVID-19.

The J gene is TRBJ2-7, the V gene TRBV3-1 (or the pseudogene TRBV3-2); no clear D. Germline loops: CDR1 LGHDT, CDR2 YNNKEL (reference sequence). Trimming shortened V by 1 base and J by 4 bases, and 14 bases separated the two germline ends. CDR3 length: 15 residues. CDR3 loop: CASSQGNFNWYEQYF. CDR3 nucleotide sequence: TGTGCCAGCAGCCAAGGTAATTTTAACTGGTACGAGCAGTACTTC.

The genes are TRBV7-8 and TRBJ1-4; TRBD1 is a possible D gene (5 bases). The V end was cut by 5 bases, the J end by 0 bases, with 16 bases between. The germline gives CDR1 SGHVS, CDR2 FQNEAQ. This CDR3 region has 17 residues. CDR3 nucleotides: TGTGCCAGCAGCCCCGCCCGGGGGGGTCCAACTAATGAAAAACTGTTTTTT. Translating gives CASSPARGGPTNEKLFF. Full variable domain (outside the CDR3, taken from reference TRBV7-8 and TRBJ1-4): GAGVSQSPRYKVAKRGQDVALRCDPISGHVSLFWYQQALGQGPEFLTYFQNEAQLDKSGLPSDRFFAERPEGSVSTLKIQRTQQEDSAVYLCASSPARGGPTNEKLFFGSGTQLSVL.

The chain is built from TRBV7-3 and TRBJ1-2; 10 positions agree with TRBD1. Germline V gene lookup returns CDR1 SGHTA and CDR2 FQGTGA. The CDR3 length is 16 residues. V was clipped by 1 base and J by 4 bases; unmatched bases: 6. The CDR3 DNA reads TGTGCCAGCAGCTTAATGTTGGGACAGGGGTCCTATGGCTACACCTTC. Protein product: CASSLMLGQGSYGYTF.

The V gene is TRBV19, the J gene TRBJ1-2; 8 nucleotides align to TRBD1. Germline CDR1 and CDR2: LNHDA and SQIVND (reference sequence). The CDR3 contains 15 residues. The J segment lost 4 bases and the V segment lost 10 bases, leaving 14 bases of the junction unmatched. DNA of the CDR3: TGTGCCATCAAACGACAGGGGTTGCAGGGCTATGGCTACACCTTC. It encodes CAIKRQGLQGYGYTF.

CDR3 loop: CASSQDLAGSRNEQFF. CDR3 sequence (DNA): TGCGCCAGCAGCCAAGATTTAGCGGGAAGTAGGAATGAGCAGTTCTTC. V gene TRBV4-1 combines with J gene TRBJ2-1; 8 positions agree with TRBD2. Trimming removed 0 bases from V and 7 bases from J; junction bases left unmatched: 8. The CDR3 contains 16 residues. Germline CDR1 is MGHRA and CDR2 is YSYEKL.

This chain links TRBV11-2 with TRBJ2-1, with 7 bases aligning to TRBD2. The CDR3 is made up of 13 amino acids. The V segment lost 3 bases and the J segment 7 bases; nucleotides outside the gene matches: 3. The germline gives CDR1 SGHAT, CDR2 FQNNGV. The CDR3: CASSLGGWNEQFF. Here the CDR3 DNA reads TGTGCCAGCAGCTTGGGGGGGTGGAATGAGCAGTTCTTC.

The chain combines TRBV18 with TRBJ1-3; 7 nucleotides line up with TRBD1. Germline CDR1 and CDR2: KGHSH and LQKENI. The trim removed 3 bases at V and 7 bases at J, leaving 9 bases unmatched. This CDR3 has 15 residues. The CDR3 region is CASSPTLAQGNTIYF. CDR3 nucleotide sequence: TGTGCCAGCTCACCGACCCTTGCACAGGGGAACACCATATATTTT.

The rearrangement links TRBV27 to TRBJ2-5; D perhaps matches TRBD2 (7 bases). Deletions cut 5 bases from V and 0 bases from J, with 16 bases between. There are 16 residues in the CDR3. Looked up from germline, CDR1 is MNHEY and CDR2 is SMNVEV (reference sequence). CDR3 residues: CASSRGGAVYQETQYF. CDR3 bases: TGTGCCAGCAGTAGGGGGGGCGCAGTGTACCAAGAGACCCAGTACTTC.

The rearrangement joins TRBV28 to TRBJ2-1; TRBD2 agrees at 13 bases. This CDR3 has 14 residues. From germline, CDR1 is MDHEN and CDR2 SYDVKM. Losses at the gene ends were 8 bases for V and 9 bases for J; bases not matched to a gene: 7. In nucleotides, the CDR3 is TGTGCCAGCGACGGGACTAGCGGGGAGGGTGAGCAGTTCTTC. This encodes CASDGTSGEGEQFF.

The chain combines TRBV2 with TRBJ1-1, with a possible D match to TRBD1 (5 bases). The V and J ends lost 2 bases and 2 bases respectively, with 12 bases between them. The CDR3 has 15 amino acids. Looked up from germline, CDR1 is SNHLY and CDR2 is FYNNEI. CDR3 protein: CASSEFLGPNTEAFF. The CDR3 region has the DNA TGTGCCAGCAGTGAATTTCTGGGGCCCAACACTGAAGCTTTCTTT.

The chain couples TRBV29-1 to TRBJ1-2; perhaps TRBD1 as D (5 bases). The germline V gene encodes CDR1 SQVTM and CDR2 ANQGSEA. This CDR3 contains 15 residues. V lost 0 bases, J lost 3 bases, and 14 bases lay in between. The CDR3 is CSVEDAFRGYYGYTF. As DNA, the CDR3 is TGCAGCGTTGAAGATGCCTTCCGGGGGTACTATGGCTACACCTTC. Together with reference TRBV29-1 and TRBJ1-2, the CDR3 gives the full variable domain: SAVISQKPSRDICQRGTSLTIQCQVDSQVTMMFWYRQQPGQSLTLIATANQGSEATYESGFVIDKFPISRPNLTFSTLTVSNMSPEDSSIYLCSVEDAFRGYYGYTFGSGTRLTVV.

V gene TRBV7-2 combines with J gene TRBJ2-7; TRBD2 matches at 9 bases. Trimming cost V 3 bases and J 4 bases; bases outside gene matches: 4. This CDR3 comprises 14 residues. The germline V gene encodes CDR1 SGHTA and CDR2 FQGNSA. The CDR3 reads CASSFSGRNYEQYF. In DNA form, the CDR3 reads TGTGCCAGCAGCTTCAGCGGGAGGAATTACGAGCAGTACTTC.

The V call is TRBV6-5, the J call TRBJ1-1; 11 nucleotides agree with TRBD1. The CDR3 contains 16 residues. V lost 2 bases to trimming and J lost 10 bases; unmatched junction nucleotides: 12. CDR1 is MNHEY, CDR2 SVGAGI, per germline. CDR3 nucleotides: TGTGCCAGCAGTTACCGTTCCGGGACAGGGGGATCGGTAGCTTTCTTT. Amino acids: CASSYRSGTGGSVAFF.

This clone has a single count. The rearrangement links TRBV24-1 to TRBJ1-2; a weak D match, TRBD1 (6 bases). This CDR3 spans 12 amino acids. Germline CDR1 and CDR2: KGHDR and SFDVKD. V was pared by 9 bases and J by 1 base, with 8 bases between. The CDR3 reads CATSDSNYGYTF. CDR3 DNA: TGTGCCACCTCGGACAGTAACTATGGCTACACCTTC.

The chain uses TRBV27 and TRBJ1-2; 10 nucleotides agree with TRBD1. Germline V gene lookup returns CDR1 MNHEY and CDR2 SMNVEV (reference sequence). CDR3 length: 17 amino acids. Losses at the gene ends were 0 bases for V and 4 bases for J; bases not matched to a gene: 8. In DNA form, the CDR3 reads TGTGCCAGCAGTTTATCGGATGGACAGGGGGTGAGCTATGGCTACACCTTC. Its protein is CASSLSDGQGVSYGYTF.